Sequencing of this TCR beta chain was carried out in a study of blood T cell repertoires in COVID-19 (dated by TCRdb to 2018 to 2021). With respect to the entire study: Collaborator samples came from the United States, Italy and Spain and covered acute and convalescent phases of COVID-19. The material from the prospective study consisted of cDNA or gDNA derived from T cells, B-cell-depleted T cells, or PBMCs. The dataset comprised deeply sampled blood TCRbeta repertoires from subjects exposed to, actively infected with, or recovered from COVID-19. The repertoires were released in a freely available public database meant as a resource for research on the immune response to SARS-CoV-2. Samples came from the ongoing ImmuneRACE study (first 160 participants) plus 1,254 subjects from 6 global collaborators. A de-identified subject ID, COVID-19 status, age in years and sex were almost always included in the sample metadata. HLA class I and class II types, where available, came from metadata supplied by the sample provider rather than from assay-based typing. Paper-wide results and their limitations: The amount of clinical and demographic metadata varied by source and participant and was provided uncurated.

TCRbeta CDR3 regions were amplified from genomic DNA by means of the immunoSEQ Assay, a bias-controlled multiplex PCR. The authors' analysis ran thus. The number of nucleated cells in each sample was estimated from the amplification of reference gene primers within the assay. To quantify the absolute abundance of each unique TCRbeta CDR3 rearrangement, sequence reads were collapsed and filtered. For each sample, productive Simpson clonality was calculated as the square root of Simpson's diversity index across productive rearrangements. TCRdb holds this immuneACCESS table with in-frame rearrangements only. Some clones are missing; in checked studies, unresolved V genes explain under half, and the rest has no known cause. That table is the source of V, J and clone size, and D and trimming were worked out from the DNA. The sample yields around 200,000 clones; roughly 84% were counted once. The ten largest clonotypes hold 5.5% to 8% of the sample.

At one collaborating source in Seattle, patients were enrolled during active infection and were followed longitudinally through the course of disease. The collaborating institutions used their own protocols to collect whole blood in K2EDTA tubes. For TCRbeta analysis, collaborators shipped samples in one of three forms: frozen whole blood, isolated PBMCs, or DNA extracted from either of those sample types. About this clone itself: Its cognate antigen has yet to be identified. No much larger clone exists at a distance of one base, and base qualities are not known.

Including the terminal cysteine and phenylalanine, the CDR3 comprises 15 residues. Just the 45-base CDR3 DNA is kept, in frame starting at base 1. The germline V gene sets CDR1 to SGHRS and CDR2 to YFSETQ. V is trimmed back by 4 bases and J by 2 bases, and the junction contains 2 bases that no gene match accounts for. The sequencing sample was made of peripheral blood. Recombination connected TRBV5-1 to TRBJ2-2, with TRBD2 matching 10 junction bases. This clonotype originated in a woman in her 40s with COVID-19, enrolled during active disease. The CDR3 in this case is CASSGLAANTGELFF. The base sequence is TGCGCCAGCAGCGGACTAGCGGCCAACACCGGGGAGCTGTTTTTT.